The source of this T cell receptor (beta chain) is a study of T-cell memory formation after mild COVID-19. The study, taken as a whole, reports: Contracting CD4+ clones lay largely in CM and EM, with CD8+ ones residing in EMRA.

To note about this clonotype: The antigen is undetermined.

CDR1 is DFQATT, CDR2 SNEGSKA, per germline (reference sequence). This CDR3 has 12 residues. Trimming removed 4 bases at V and 5 bases at J, with 9 bases between. Constant-segment-primed 5'RACE gave TCR alpha and TCR beta cDNA libraries with sample barcodes and UMIs. Using its own MiXCR run on the 5' RACE reads, TCRdb lists one record per CDR3 protein. The sample lists 300,000 to 400,000 distinct CDR3 sequences, under 15% occurring once. The receptor comes from a man aged 18 to 35 who had mild COVID-19 (a few samples of this study predate the infection). Cell type and time point are not known. The sequenced material came from PBMCs or a T cell subset sorted from them (not recorded which). V gene TRBV20-1 combines with J gene TRBJ2-1, with D possibly being TRBD1 (5 bases). The CDR3 loop reads CSAMRQNNEQFF. For the CDR3, the DNA is TGCAGTGCTATGCGACAGAACAATGAGCAGTTCTTC.